This TCR beta chain was recovered during a study of blood T cells in healthy people across ages. V lost 8 bases and J lost 8, with 6 bases in between. This CDR3 is built from 10 residues. From germline, CDR1 is MDHEN and CDR2 SYDVKM. A second PCR, run for roughly 6 to 11 cycles, used a sample-barcoded 5' primer plus a J-beta primer mix. TCRdb fed the 5' RACE reads into MiXCR, producing one record per CDR3 protein. Among about 800,000 distinct CDR3 sequences listed, 20% to 30% were seen once. Every donor gave 9 to 10 milliliters of peripheral blood. No fewer than 6 million PBMCs went into each sample. This clonotype showed up many times. These records were also assigned to another study, of T cells of mothers and their children. As that report states: Both sample barcodes and 2-4 random nucleotides came from the M1S primer of the second PCR. The overlap seen between related mothers and children slightly exceeded that of unrelated pairs, though not significantly.

The sequence derives from a boy aged 10-17 years in good health. V usage is TRBV28 and J usage is TRBJ1-4, with a tentative D call TRBD1 (5 bases). Sequencing input: blood. The CDR3 DNA sequence: TGTGCCAGCGGGGGGGAAAAACTGTTTTTT. Amino acids: CASGGEKLFF.